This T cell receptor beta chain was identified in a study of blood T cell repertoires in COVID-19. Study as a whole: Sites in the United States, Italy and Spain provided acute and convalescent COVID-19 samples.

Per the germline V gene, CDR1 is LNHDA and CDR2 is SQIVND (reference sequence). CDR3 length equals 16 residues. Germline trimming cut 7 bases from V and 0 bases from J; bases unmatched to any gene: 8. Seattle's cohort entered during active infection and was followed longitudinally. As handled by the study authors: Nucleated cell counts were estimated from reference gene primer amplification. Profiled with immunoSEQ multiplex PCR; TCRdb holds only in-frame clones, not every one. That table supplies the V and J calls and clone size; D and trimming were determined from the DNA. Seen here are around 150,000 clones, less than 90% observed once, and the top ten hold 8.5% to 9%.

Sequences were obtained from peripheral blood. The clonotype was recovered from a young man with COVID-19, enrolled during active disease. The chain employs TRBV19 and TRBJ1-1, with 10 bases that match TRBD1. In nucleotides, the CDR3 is TGTGCCAGTACCCCGGGACAGGGGCGACTGAACACTGAAGCTTTCTTT. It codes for CASTPGQGRLNTEAFF.